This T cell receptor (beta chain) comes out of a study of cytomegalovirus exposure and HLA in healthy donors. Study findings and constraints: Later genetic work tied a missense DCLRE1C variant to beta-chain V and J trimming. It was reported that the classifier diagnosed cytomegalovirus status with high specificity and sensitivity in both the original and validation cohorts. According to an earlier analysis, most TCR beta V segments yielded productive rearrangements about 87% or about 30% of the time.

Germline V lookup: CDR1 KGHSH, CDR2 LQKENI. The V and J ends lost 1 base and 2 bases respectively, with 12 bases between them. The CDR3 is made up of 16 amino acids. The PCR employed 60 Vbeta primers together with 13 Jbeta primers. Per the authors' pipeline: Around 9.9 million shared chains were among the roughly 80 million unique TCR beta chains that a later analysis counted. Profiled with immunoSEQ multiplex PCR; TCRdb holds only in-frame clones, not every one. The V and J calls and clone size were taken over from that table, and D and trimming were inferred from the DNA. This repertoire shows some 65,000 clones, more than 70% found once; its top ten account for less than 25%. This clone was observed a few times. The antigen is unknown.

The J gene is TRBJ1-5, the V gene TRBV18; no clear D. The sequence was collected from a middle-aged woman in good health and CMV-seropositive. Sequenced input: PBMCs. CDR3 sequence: CASSPLGGWGNQPQHF. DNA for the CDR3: TGTGCCAGCTCACCACTCGGCGGATGGGGCAATCAGCCCCAGCATTTT.